This T cell receptor (beta chain) originates from a study of blood T cell repertoires in COVID-19. Whole-study context: PBMCs, B-cell-depleted T cells, or T cells were the source of the cDNA or gDNA that made up the material.

Germline CDR1 is SQVTM and CDR2 is ANQGSEA. This CDR3 has 11 amino acids. V shed 7 bases and J shed 4 bases, with 11 bases lying between them. The data were produced by immunoSEQ multiplex PCR, yet TCRdb's version contains in-frame clones alone and is incomplete. The sample includes 300,000 to 500,000 clones, around 90% of them seen just once. The sequencing input was PBMCs or T cells enriched from blood (not recorded which). This receptor was obtained from a woman in her thirties or forties with acute COVID-19. The chain carries TRBV29-1 and TRBJ2-7, with D unresolved. The CDR3 nucleotides are TGCAGCGGTAAAACAGCTTACGAGCAGTACTTC. This encodes CSGKTAYEQYF.